This T cell receptor (beta chain) was retrieved from a study of shared clonotypes between healthy human individuals. On the study more broadly: Aged 18 to 49, the donors were a couple of women and a few men.

The repertoire was sequenced with immunoSEQ multiplex PCR; TCRdb's copy has only in-frame clones and lacks some. The sample includes approximately 2.4 million clones, around 95% of them seen just once. The sequenced sample was naive CD4+ T cells sorted from blood. As to subset: CD45RA+ positively selected. The sequence was obtained from a man younger than 30 in good health.

CDR3 sequence reads: CSVARTSYNEQFF. CDR3 nucleotide sequence: TGCAGCGTTGCCCGGACTAGTTACAATGAGCAGTTCTTC. The rearrangement joins TRBV29-1 to TRBJ2-1; TRBD2 matches at 7 bases. Germline loops: CDR1 SQVTM, CDR2 ANQGSEA. V gave up 4 bases and J gave up 4 bases; unmatched junction bases: 4. The CDR3 totals 13 residues.